Detailed here is one T cell receptor (beta chain). The repertoire was sequenced with immunoSEQ multiplex PCR; TCRdb's copy has only in-frame clones and lacks some. The sample lists 110,000 to 150,000 clones, around 80% occurring once. This entry belongs to a study of blood T cell repertoires in COVID-19. Study information: Spain, Italy and the United States supplied samples that represented acute and convalescent COVID-19.

V shed 6 bases and J 0 bases; nucleotides not matched to a gene: 8. Germline-derived CDR1 and CDR2 are MGHRA and YSYEKL. This CDR3 spans 16 amino acids. The sequence came from a man aged 55 to 70 with acute or convalescent COVID-19. The chain is built from TRBV4-1 and TRBJ2-1, with 7 nucleotides matching TRBD2. Sequencing was done on a sample of peripheral blood. The DNA for the CDR3 is TGCGCCAGCAGAAGGAATGGGGGGGTCTCCTACAATGAGCAGTTCTTC. Translation gives CASRRNGGVSYNEQFF.